The 12 T cell receptor beta chains below were found in one sample sequenced in a study of blood T cell repertoires in COVID-19. This table comes from immunoSEQ multiplex PCR, and its TCRdb copy is limited to in-frame clones, with some not included. Here the sample spans a few hundred thousand clones, 86% being singletons. Source material: peripheral blood. All receptors derive from a man in his 60s with acute or convalescent COVID-19.

On this clone: The junction departs from germline at one end; a sequencing error may be responsible. CDR3 residues: CASSETPTGPVTRGYTF. Here the CDR3 DNA reads TGTGCCAGTAGTGAGACACCGACAGGGCCGGTGACTCGTGGCTACACTTTC. The gene calls are TRBV19 and TRBJ1-2; TRBD1 aligns across 7 bases. This CDR3 region has 17 residues. Germline loops: CDR1 LNHDA, CDR2 SQIVND (reference sequence).

This clone was found once. This rearrangement joins TRBV30 to TRBJ1-1, with 7 bases aligning to TRBD1. In germline, CDR1 is GTSNPN, CDR2 SVGIG (reference sequence). CDR3 size: 13 residues. The junction had 11 bases not matched to a gene; V was cut back by 8 bases and J by 5 bases. CDR3 sequence: CALDRARGTEAFF. DNA of the CDR3: TGTGCCCTTGACAGGGCGCGCGGGACTGAAGCTTTCTTT.

The rearrangement links TRBV18 to TRBJ2-5, with D maybe TRBD1 (6 bases). V was shortened by 5 bases and J by 5 bases, with 12 bases between the two germline ends. Germline V gives CDR1 KGHSH, CDR2 LQKENI. The CDR3 runs 13 residues. The DNA for the CDR3 is TGTGCCAGCTCAAGGCAGGGGTGGGAGACCCAGTACTTC. Protein sequence: CASSRQGWETQYF.

This rearrangement joins TRBV19 to TRBJ1-1; possible D gene TRBD1, 5 bases. Germline-derived CDR1 and CDR2 are LNHDA and SQIVND (reference sequence). The CDR3 is 19 residues long. Trimming shortened V by 5 bases and J by 4 bases, and 29 bases separated the two germline ends. CDR3 loop: CASSPPGRGGPGIGTEAFF. CDR3 bases: TGTGCCAGTAGTCCCCCGGGGCGGGGAGGACCTGGCATTGGCACTGAAGCTTTCTTT.

The chain combines TRBV6-4 with TRBJ2-3; D uncertain. Germline CDR1 MRHNA, CDR2 SNTAGT. The CDR3 loop spans 15 amino acids. Trimming removed 0 bases at V and 5 bases at J, with 12 bases between. CDR3 amino acids: CASSDSPTPGDTQYF. In DNA form, the CDR3 reads TGTGCCAGCAGTGACTCCCCCACCCCAGGAGATACGCAGTATTTT.

This chain joins TRBV9 and TRBJ1-3; D unresolved. Germline V gene lookup returns CDR1 SGDLS and CDR2 YYNGEE. Trimming shortened V by 0 bases and J by 0 bases, and 10 bases separated the two germline ends. The CDR3 runs to 16 residues. This CDR3 reads CASSVVAGNSGNTIYF. The CDR3, as DNA: TGTGCCAGCAGCGTAGTGGCGGGCAACTCTGGAAACACCATATATTTT. Using reference TRBV9 and TRBJ1-3 for the parts outside the CDR3, the full variable domain is DSGVTQTPKHLITATGQRVTLRCSPRSGDLSVYWYQQSLDQGLQFLIQYYNGEERAKGNILERFSAQQFPDLHSELNLSSLELGDSALYFCASSVVAGNSGNTIYFGEGSWLTVV.

This chain joins TRBV7-3 and TRBJ2-5, with TRBD2 matching 7 bases. The CDR3 length is 13 residues. Germline loops: CDR1 SGHTA, CDR2 FQGTGA. V shed 3 bases and J 3 bases; nucleotides not matched to a gene: 1. The CDR3 is CASSFLAEETQYF. CDR3 nucleotides: TGTGCCAGCAGCTTCCTAGCGGAAGAGACCCAGTACTTC.

This clone has a single count. This rearrangement joins TRBV6-2 or TRBV6-3 to TRBJ1-5; TRBD1 matches 10 bases. The ends lost 0 bases at V and 0 bases at J; junction bases unmatched: 5. Germline assignment: CDR1 MNHEY and CDR2 SVGEGT. The CDR3 has 18 residues. The CDR3 is CASSYSTGGGHSNQPQHF. CDR3 in DNA: TGTGCCAGCAGTTACTCGACAGGGGGCGGCCATAGCAATCAGCCCCAGCATTTT.

CDR3 sequence reads: CASSVGEGDEAFF. CDR3 bases: TGTGCCAGCAGCGTAGGAGAGGGGGACGAAGCTTTCTTT. The chain combines TRBV9 with TRBJ1-1, with a tentative D call TRBD1 (6 bases). V was trimmed by 0 bases and J by 8 bases, leaving 11 bases between them. The CDR3 sequence is 13 residues long. CDR1 and CDR2 from the germline V gene are SGDLS and YYNGEE.

In this sample, this clone turned up once. The V gene is TRBV28, the J gene TRBJ2-4; TRBD2 aligns across 14 bases. The CDR3 is made up of 19 amino acids. J was trimmed by 3 bases and V by 6 bases; bases with no gene match: 13. The germline V gene has CDR1 MDHEN and CDR2 SYDVKM. The CDR3 here is CASRATSGRALDSKNIQYF. The CDR3 nucleotides read TGTGCCAGCAGGGCGACTAGCGGGAGGGCCCTCGATAGCAAAAACATTCAGTACTTC.

The rearrangement links TRBV21-1 to TRBJ2-1; the table's D call, TRBD2, was not checked against the DNA. TRBV21-1 is a documented pseudogene. The CDR3 contains 13 residues. For the CDR3, the DNA is TGTGCCAGCAGCCAGGCGGGAGTTAATGAGCAGTTCTTC. Translating gives CASSQAGVNEQFF.

The CDR3 coding sequence is TGTGCCATCAGGCCGGGACAGGGGTTAGCTAACTATGGCTACACCTTC. This codes for CAIRPGQGLANYGYTF. The V gene is TRBV10-3, the J gene TRBJ1-2; 10 positions agree with TRBD1. Germline V lookup: CDR1 ENHRY, CDR2 SYGVKD. The CDR3 extends over 16 amino acids. V lost 6 bases, J lost 0 bases, and 7 bases stayed unmatched.